This T cell receptor (beta chain) was identified during a study of regulatory T cells in long-lasting Graves disease. Whole-study findings and limits: There was favoring of TRBV28, TRBJ1-2 and TRBJ2-5 in persistent disease.

Stated time point: newly diagnosed GD, antithyroid drugs for less than 3 months. PBMCs were the source of the RNA used for TCR sequencing. Assembly of TCR beta libraries relied on iRepertoire HTBI primers together with Arm-PCR of CDR3 regions. TCRdb reanalysed the multiplex PCR reads using MiXCR and keeps one entry per CDR3 protein. The sample includes under 450,000 distinct CDR3 sequences, approximately 10% of them seen just once. There are many counts of this clonotype. Antigen unknown. One end of the junction varies from germline; a read error may be responsible. Per the germline V gene, CDR1 is MNHNS and CDR2 is SASEGT. The CDR3 length is 12 residues. These data were also reused for a study on T cells in Graves' hyperthyroidism and ophthalmopathy.

This sequence originates from a woman younger than 35 with Graves disease. The chain recombines TRBV6-1 with TRBJ1-2; D ambiguous. Source: peripheral blood mononuclear cells (PBMCs), taken at new diagnosis, from a patient treated with antithyroid drugs. The CDR3 coding sequence is TGTGCCAGCAGTCCGCTATTGAGCTCCCAATTTTTC. This encodes CASSPLLSSQFF.